The 32 T cell receptor beta chains given below trace back to one sample, sequenced in a study of shared clonotypes between healthy human individuals. The table came from immunoSEQ multiplex PCR; TCRdb's copy has only in-frame clones and leaves some out. The table includes approximately 700,000 clones, roughly 73% detected once. Sequenced material: memory CD4+ T cells sorted from blood. Described subset: CD45RA-negative fraction. Source of these receptors: a woman aged 25 to 39 in good health.

This rearrangement joins TRBV15 to TRBJ1-2; tentatively, D is TRBD1 (5 bases). CDR1 and CDR2 (germline): LNHNV, YYDKDF (reference sequence). The CDR3 runs 16 residues. Trimming removed 0 bases at V and 2 bases at J, with 13 bases between. The CDR3 is CATSRDYEQANYGYTF. The CDR3, as DNA: TGTGCCACCAGCAGAGACTATGAACAGGCCAACTATGGCTACACCTTC. Full variable domain (missing parts from reference TRBV15 and TRBJ1-2): DAMVIQNPRYQVTQFGKPVTLSCSQTLNHNVMYWYQQKSSQAPKLLFHYYDKDFNNEADTPDNFQSRRPNTSFCFLDIRSPGLGDTAMYLCATSRDYEQANYGYTFGSGTRLTVV.

As regards this clone: A much more abundant neighbour one base away suggests this may be a read error. The genes are TRBV11-3 and TRBJ2-5; D is unclear. V lost 1 base and J 4 bases, leaving 4 bases between the germline ends. The CDR3 is 12 residues long. Looked up from germline, CDR1 is SGHNT and CDR2 is YENEEA. CDR3 sequence reads: CASSLGRETQYF. CDR3 in DNA: TGTGCCAGCAGCTTAGGTCGAGAGACCCAGTACTTC.

The rearrangement links TRBV7-2 to TRBJ1-5; D not resolved. Germline CDR1 and CDR2: SGHTA and FQGNSA. V was trimmed by 1 base and J by 5 bases, leaving 6 bases between them. This CDR3 spans 13 amino acids. This chain's CDR3 is CASSLGRDQPQHF. The CDR3 nucleotides read TGTGCCAGCAGCTTAGGTAGGGATCAGCCCCAGCATTTT.

The chain couples TRBV2 to TRBJ1-2; 7 nucleotides align to TRBD1. V trimming: 1 base; J trimming: 3 bases; junction bases outside the gene matches: 5. Looked up from germline, CDR1 is SNHLY and CDR2 is FYNNEI. This CDR3 spans 15 amino acids. This CDR3 is CASSEVQTGHYGYTF. In nucleotides, the CDR3 is TGTGCCAGCAGTGAAGTCCAGACAGGGCACTATGGCTACACCTTC.

This rearrangement joins TRBV6-4 to TRBJ1-3, with D uncertain. The CDR3 runs 18 residues. Germline V gives CDR1 MRHNA, CDR2 SNTAGT. V was shortened by 7 bases and J by 0 bases, with 22 bases between the two germline ends. The CDR3 nucleotides read TGTGCCAGCACTAATCCCCCCGCCCCACAGAGCTCTGGAAACACCATATATTTT. Residues: CASTNPPAPQSSGNTIYF.

The chain combines TRBV27 with TRBJ2-3, with D perhaps matching TRBD2 (6 bases). The CDR3 loop spans 15 amino acids. In germline, CDR1 is MNHEY, CDR2 SMNVEV (reference sequence). V was cut by 3 bases and J by 0 bases, with 10 bases left in between. The CDR3 protein is CASSFTGTSTDTQYF. The CDR3 nucleotides are TGTGCCAGCAGTTTCACCGGGACTAGCACAGATACGCAGTATTTT.

With respect to this clone: The sample has other DNA sequences that encode this CDR3 too. V is TRBV19 and J is TRBJ1-2, with a weak D call TRBD1 (6 bases). Germline V gives CDR1 LNHDA, CDR2 SQIVND (reference sequence). The CDR3 is 13 amino acids. V was cut by 4 bases and J by 5 bases, with 11 bases left in between. Here the CDR3 DNA reads TGTGCCAGTAGTAAGGACAGAGATTATGGCTACACCTTC. Protein sequence: CASSKDRDYGYTF. Variable domain in full (rest from reference TRBV19 and TRBJ1-2): DGGITQSPKYLFRKEGQNVTLSCEQNLNHDAMYWYRQDPGQGLRLIYYSQIVNDFQKGDIAEGYSVSREKKESFPLTVTSAQKNPTAFYLCASSKDRDYGYTFGSGTRLTVV.

Comment on this clone: Other DNA sequences in this specimen translate into the identical CDR3. The chain recombines TRBV5-1 with TRBJ2-5; D gene unclear. Per the germline V gene, CDR1 is SGHRS and CDR2 is YFSETQ. This CDR3 comprises 14 residues. Trimming cost V 0 bases and J 2 bases, with 8 bases left between them. In DNA form, the CDR3 reads TGCGCCAGCAGCTTGGCCGTCGGGCAAGAGACCCAGTACTTC. Protein: CASSLAVGQETQYF.

The rearrangement joins TRBV5-1 to TRBJ1-1; D call uncertain. V was pared by 5 bases and J by 3 bases, with 11 bases between. Germline values: CDR1 SGHRS, CDR2 YFSETQ. The CDR3 loop spans 13 amino acids. The CDR3: CASRRQWDTEAFF. CDR3 coding DNA: TGCGCCAGCAGACGTCAGTGGGACACTGAAGCTTTCTTT.

V is TRBV7-2 and J is TRBJ1-5; no clear D. With 3 bases removed from V and 5 bases from J, the gap between germline ends came to 8 bases. The CDR3 is made up of 13 amino acids. The germline gives CDR1 SGHTA, CDR2 FQGNSA. CDR3 sequence: CASSFEAYQPQHF. DNA of the CDR3: TGTGCCAGCAGCTTCGAAGCATATCAGCCCCAGCATTTT.

V gene TRBV6-4 combines with J gene TRBJ1-1; D remains ambiguous. V was cut by 4 bases and J by 3 bases, with 9 bases left in between. The CDR3 totals 13 residues. Germline V CDR1 and CDR2: MRHNA, SNTAGT. CDR3 region: CASSAQADTEAFF. The DNA for the CDR3 is TGTGCCAGCAGTGCCCAGGCGGACACTGAAGCTTTCTTT.

The chain carries TRBV7-9 and TRBJ2-2, with D perhaps TRBD1 (5 bases). This CDR3 is 15 amino acids long. V lost 3 bases to trimming and J lost 1 base, with 9 bases between them. Germline V CDR1 and CDR2: SEHNR, FQNEAQ (reference sequence). CDR3 region: CASSFTTGNTGELFF. CDR3 nucleotide sequence: TGTGCCAGCAGCTTCACTACAGGGAACACCGGGGAGCTGTTTTTT.

This clone was detected only a few times. The genes are TRBV18 and TRBJ2-7; TRBD1 agrees at 9 bases. This CDR3 has 13 amino acids. V shed 7 bases, J shed 5 bases, and the junction held 6 bases outside the gene matches. Germline values: CDR1 KGHSH, CDR2 LQKENI. The CDR3 region has the DNA TGTGCCAGCTTGGCCGGGACAGGGAACGAGCAGTACTTC. It yields the protein CASLAGTGNEQYF.

The V and J genes are TRBV6-4 and TRBJ2-1; 12 nucleotides align to TRBD2. This CDR3 has 17 residues. J gave up 2 bases and V 6 bases, and 8 bases lay outside the gene matches. Germline lookup yields CDR1 MRHNA and CDR2 SNTAGT. CDR3 sequence: CASRDRLAGETYNEQFF. CDR3 nucleotide sequence: TGTGCCAGCAGGGACAGACTAGCGGGAGAAACCTACAATGAGCAGTTCTTC.

This rearrangement joins TRBV18 to TRBJ1-4, with a weak D call TRBD1 (5 bases). The CDR3 has 15 amino acids. V was shortened by 2 bases and J by 3 bases, with 10 bases between the two germline ends. Germline lookup yields CDR1 KGHSH and CDR2 LQKENI. The chain's CDR3 is CASSPWGSPNEKLFF. The CDR3 DNA reads as TGTGCCAGCTCACCATGGGGCAGTCCTAATGAAAAACTGTTTTTT.

The gene calls are TRBV7-6 and TRBJ2-1, with 7 bases that match TRBD2. The CDR3 length is 14 residues. Trimming cost V 1 base and J 9 bases; bases outside gene matches: 6. CDR1 is SGHVS and CDR2 is FNYEAQ in the germline V gene. CDR3 coding DNA: TGTGCCAGCAGCTTAGGGGTGCGGGAGAGTGAGCAGTTCTTC. Translating gives CASSLGVRESEQFF.

V is TRBV11-2 and J is TRBJ2-7; D unclear. There are 12 residues in the CDR3. V was clipped by 5 bases and J by 0 bases, with 5 bases between them. From germline, CDR1 is SGHAT and CDR2 FQNNGV. The CDR3 coding sequence is TGTGCCAGCAGCGCTAGCTCCTACGAGCAGTACTTC. Translation: CASSASSYEQYF.

This clone was seen a handful of times. The chain employs TRBV28 and TRBJ2-7; D possibly corresponds to TRBD1 (6 bases). The CDR3 has 18 residues. V shed 5 bases and J shed 0 bases, with 23 bases lying between them. Germline CDR1 MDHEN, CDR2 SYDVKM. The CDR3 nucleotides are TGTGCCAGCAGTCCGTCCCGGATTGGGGGCCCCAGCTCCTACGAGCAGTACTTC. Translation gives CASSPSRIGGPSSYEQYF.

This clone turned up a few times. This sample includes further DNA sequences coding for the same CDR3. The chain uses TRBV19 and TRBJ1-5; 7 nucleotides line up with TRBD1. The CDR3 runs 15 residues. Germline trimming cut 5 bases from V and 4 bases from J; bases unmatched to any gene: 8. The germline V gene has CDR1 LNHDA and CDR2 SQIVND (reference sequence). The CDR3 DNA follows: TGTGCCAGTAGTCCAGGGACAGTGGGGAATCAGCCCCAGCATTTT. Its protein is CASSPGTVGNQPQHF.

The chain is built from TRBV5-1 and TRBJ2-1; 12 nucleotides align to TRBD2. V shed 6 bases, J shed 0 bases, and the junction held 1 base outside the gene matches. This CDR3 comprises 15 residues. The V gene's germline CDR1 is SGHRS and CDR2 YFSETQ. The CDR3 sequence is CASKTSGSSYNEQFF. In DNA form, the CDR3 reads TGCGCCAGCAAGACTAGCGGGAGCTCCTACAATGAGCAGTTCTTC.

This rearrangement joins TRBV10-3 to TRBJ2-5; D call uncertain. Per the germline V gene, CDR1 is ENHRY and CDR2 is SYGVKD. V was shortened by 4 bases and J by 9 bases, with 12 bases between the two germline ends. The CDR3 totals 12 residues. The CDR3, as DNA: TGTGCCATCAGTGGCGACGGTATGGCCCAGTACTTC. This encodes CAISGDGMAQYF.

The CDR3 loop reads CASSRDGVGTGELFF. In nucleotides, the CDR3 is TGTGCCAGCAGCCGAGATGGGGTGGGGACCGGGGAGCTGTTTTTT. V gene TRBV7-7 combines with J gene TRBJ2-2; D unresolved. CDR3 length: 15 residues. Looked up from germline, CDR1 is SSHAT and CDR2 is FNYEAQ (reference sequence). V was clipped by 5 bases and J by 5 bases, with 15 bases between them.

Comments on this clone: The junction does not match germline at one end; this may be a read error. V is TRBV29-1 and J is TRBJ2-2; the match to TRBD2 covers 12 bases. The CDR3 is 13 residues long. CDR1 and CDR2 (germline): SQVTM, ANQGSEA. DNA of the CDR3: TGCAGCGTCGAAGGACTAGCGGGAGGGGAGCTGTTTTTT. This codes for CSVEGLAGGELFF.

This chain links TRBV11-2 with TRBJ2-5; D remains ambiguous. The V end lost 1 base, the J end lost 2 bases, and 8 bases lay between the germline ends. CDR3 length equals 14 residues. Germline-derived CDR1 and CDR2 are SGHAT and FQNNGV. The CDR3 reads CASSLVTAQETQYF. In DNA form, the CDR3 reads TGTGCCAGCAGCTTAGTTACAGCACAAGAGACCCAGTACTTC.

Only a few counts were recorded for this clone. The genes are TRBV18 and TRBJ2-7; D remains ambiguous. The CDR3 consists of 12 residues. V was cut by 8 bases and J by 3 bases, with 11 bases left in between. Germline V gene sequence: CDR1 KGHSH, CDR2 LQKENI. The CDR3 coding sequence is TGTGCCAGCCGAGGCGAAGTCTACGAGCAGTACTTC. It encodes CASRGEVYEQYF.

This clone showed up just a few times. Other DNA variants within this sample encode the same CDR3. The genes are TRBV18 and TRBJ2-2; D unresolved. Germline CDR1 KGHSH, CDR2 LQKENI. CDR3 length: 11 residues. Trimming removed 6 bases from V and 5 bases from J, with 4 bases in between. The CDR3 loop is CASSPTGELFF. DNA of the CDR3: TGTGCCAGCTCGCCAACCGGGGAGCTGTTTTTT.

This chain joins TRBV11-2 and TRBJ2-1; the D gene is possibly TRBD1 (5 bases). Trimming removed 3 bases from V and 9 bases from J, with 18 bases in between. Germline CDR1 SGHAT, CDR2 FQNNGV. The CDR3 extends over 15 amino acids. This CDR3 is CASSFTRTGTGEQFF. For the CDR3, the DNA is TGTGCCAGCAGCTTCACCCGGACCGGAACAGGTGAGCAGTTCTTC.

This chain joins TRBV29-1 and TRBJ2-5; the D is unclear. The CDR3 is 11 residues long. CDR1 SQVTM and CDR2 ANQGSEA come from the germline V gene. V was cut by 6 bases and J by 1 base, with 6 bases left in between. DNA of the CDR3: TGCAGCGTACGCTCCCAAGAGACCCAGTACTTC. Translating it yields CSVRSQETQYF.

The V gene is TRBV12-5, the J gene TRBJ1-2; 8 nucleotides align to TRBD1. The CDR3 is 16 residues long. Germline trimming cut 5 bases from V and 4 bases from J; bases unmatched to any gene: 12. CDR1 LGHNT and CDR2 FRNRAP come from the germline V gene. This CDR3 is CASGQRIRTGIYGYTF. The CDR3 DNA reads as TGTGCTAGTGGTCAACGTATAAGGACAGGGATCTATGGCTACACCTTC.

This clone came up once. The gene calls are TRBV4-1 and TRBJ2-3; no clear D. CDR1 and CDR2 (germline): MGHRA, YSYEKL. V shed 4 bases and J shed 0 bases, with 17 bases lying between them. This CDR3 contains 17 residues. The CDR3 sequence: CASSLIPAVTSTDTQYF. CDR3 sequence (DNA): TGCGCCAGCAGCCTCATTCCGGCTGTTACTAGCACAGATACGCAGTATTTT.

The rearrangement links TRBV30 to TRBJ1-2; 7 nucleotides match TRBD1. CDR1 is GTSNPN, CDR2 SVGIG, per germline (reference sequence). V shed 2 bases, J shed 4 bases, and the junction held 1 base outside the gene matches. The CDR3 runs 12 residues. For the CDR3, the DNA is TGTGCCTGGAGTAGGGGGCTCTATGGCTACACCTTC. Protein product: CAWSRGLYGYTF.

This chain connects TRBV9 to TRBJ1-1; no clear D. Per the germline V gene, CDR1 is SGDLS and CDR2 is YYNGEE. Trimming took 0 bases from V and 5 from J, leaving 8 bases between them. This CDR3 contains 13 residues. Here the CDR3 reads CASSVGVETEAFF. CDR3 bases: TGTGCCAGCAGCGTAGGGGTGGAGACTGAAGCTTTCTTT.